A selection of T cell receptor beta chains follows, all from one sample in a study of blood T cell repertoires in COVID-19. Sequenced by immunoSEQ multiplex PCR; TCRdb stores in-frame clones only, minus some. The table shows about 150,000 clones, with about 80% occurring only once. The specimen was peripheral blood. These receptors all come from a man aged 70 or older who had recovered from COVID-19. CDR3s include the opening cysteine and the closing phenylalanine or tryptophan. D genes are given only for firm matches. Clone sizes are given selectively: once, few, many, or a class where the clone is expanded.

CDR3aa: CASSPQGSYGYTF
CDR3nt: TGTGCCAGCAGTCCTCAGGGATCCTATGGCTACACCTTC
d_gene: NA
len: 13
j_gene: TRBJ1-2
v_gene: TRBV6-5
abundance: NA

CDR3aa: CASRLRDLTGELFF
CDR3nt: TGTGCCAGCCGCTTACGGGATCTCACCGGGGAGCTGTTTTTT
d_gene: NA
len: 14
j_gene: TRBJ2-2
v_gene: TRBV7-9
abundance: NA

CDR3aa: CASRRTSGSTYEQYF
CDR3nt: TGTGCCAGCAGACGGACTAGCGGATCCACCTACGAGCAGTACTTC
d_gene: TRBD2
len: 15
j_gene: TRBJ2-7
v_gene: TRBV28
abundance: once

CDR3aa: CASRRDRADTEAFF
CDR3nt: TGTGCCAGCAGGCGGGACAGGGCTGACACTGAAGCTTTCTTT
d_gene: TRBD1
len: 14
j_gene: TRBJ1-1
v_gene: TRBV6-4
abundance: NA

CDR3aa: CAISDSDNNQPQHF
CDR3nt: TGTGCCATCAGTGACAGTGACAACAATCAGCCCCAGCATTTT
d_gene: NA
len: 14
j_gene: TRBJ1-5
v_gene: TRBV10-3
abundance: NA

CDR3aa: CASSYGGQTVREQYF
CDR3nt: TGTGCCAGCAGTTACGGGGGACAGACGGTCCGCGAGCAGTACTTC
d_gene: TRBD1
len: 15
j_gene: TRBJ2-7
v_gene: TRBV6-5
abundance: NA

CDR3aa: CASSPLNEQFF
CDR3nt: TGTGCCAGCAGTCCACTGAATGAGCAGTTCTTC
d_gene: NA
len: 11
j_gene: TRBJ2-1
v_gene: TRBV12-3/TRBV12-4
abundance: NA

CDR3aa: CASSDTIGITGYRWNEQYF
CDR3nt: TGTGCCAGCAGTGACACAATAGGGATTACAGGGTATCGGTGGAACGAGCAGTACTTC
d_gene: NA
len: 19
j_gene: TRBJ2-7
v_gene: TRBV6-1
abundance: once

CDR3aa: CASSSVKAGAYEQYF
CDR3nt: TGTGCCAGCAGCTCCGTAAAGGCGGGGGCATACGAGCAGTACTTC
d_gene: NA
len: 15
j_gene: TRBJ2-7
v_gene: TRBV13
abundance: NA

CDR3aa: CASTPEGGLYNEQFF
CDR3nt: TGTGCCAGCACCCCGGAAGGAGGACTATACAATGAGCAGTTCTTC
d_gene: NA
len: 15
j_gene: TRBJ2-1
v_gene: TRBV6-5
abundance: NA

CDR3aa: CASSSQAGLVETQYF
CDR3nt: TGTGCCAGCAGCTCCCAGGCAGGGCTTGTAGAGACCCAGTACTTC
d_gene: NA
len: 15
j_gene: TRBJ2-5
v_gene: TRBV11-2
abundance: NA

CDR3aa: CASSQAGEQYF
CDR3nt: TGTGCCAGCAGCCAAGCGGGCGAGCAGTACTTC
d_gene: NA
len: 11
j_gene: TRBJ2-7
v_gene: TRBV3-1/TRBV3-2
abundance: NA

CDR3aa: CASSQDRLNTGELFF
CDR3nt: TGTGCCAGCAGCCAAGATCGACTTAACACCGGGGAGCTGTTTTTT
d_gene: NA
len: 15
j_gene: TRBJ2-2
v_gene: TRBV3-1/TRBV3-2
abundance: NA

CDR3aa: CSVEETGGGGRGYTF
CDR3nt: TGCAGCGTTGAAGAAACTGGAGGGGGGGGCAGAGGCTACACCTTC
d_gene: NA
len: 15
j_gene: TRBJ1-2
v_gene: TRBV29-1
abundance: NA

CDR3aa: CASSIWVTGNTEAFF
CDR3nt: TGTGCCAGTAGTATTTGGGTGACGGGAAACACTGAAGCTTTCTTT
d_gene: NA
len: 15
j_gene: TRBJ1-1
v_gene: TRBV19
abundance: few

CDR3aa: CASSERLAGVANEQFF
CDR3nt: TGTGCCAGCAGTGAACGGCTAGCGGGAGTGGCGAATGAGCAGTTCTTC
d_gene: TRBD2
len: 16
j_gene: TRBJ2-1
v_gene: TRBV2
abundance: NA

CDR3aa: CASSRETNSREQYF
CDR3nt: TGTGCCAGCAGCAGGGAGACAAACTCTCGCGAGCAGTACTTC
d_gene: NA
len: 14
j_gene: TRBJ2-7
v_gene: TRBV7-4
abundance: once

CDR3aa: CASSSQVRQGGNEAFF
CDR3nt: TGTGCCAGCAGCTCCCAGGTGCGGCAGGGGGGAAATGAAGCTTTCTTT
d_gene: TRBD1
len: 16
j_gene: TRBJ1-1
v_gene: TRBV7-9
abundance: NA

CDR3aa: CASSQRQAFYEQFF
CDR3nt: TGTGCCAGCAGCCAAAGACAGGCCTTCTATGAGCAGTTCTTC
d_gene: NA
len: 14
j_gene: TRBJ2-1
v_gene: TRBV3-1/TRBV3-2
abundance: NA

CDR3aa: CASSRTSSPYEQYF
CDR3nt: TGTGCCAGCAGCCGGACTAGCTCTCCCTACGAGCAGTACTTC
d_gene: TRBD2
len: 14
j_gene: TRBJ2-7
v_gene: TRBV5-6
abundance: NA

CDR3aa: CASSWRGFGNNEQFF
CDR3nt: TGTGCCAGCAGCTGGCGCGGTTTCGGTAACAATGAGCAGTTCTTC
d_gene: NA
len: 15
j_gene: TRBJ2-1
v_gene: TRBV7-2
abundance: NA

CDR3aa: CATSFSGRQDEQYF
CDR3nt: TGTGCCACCAGCTTTAGCGGGAGACAGGACGAGCAGTACTTC
d_gene: TRBD2
len: 14
j_gene: TRBJ2-7
v_gene: TRBV15
abundance: few

CDR3aa: CAWSAQLDTQYF
CDR3nt: TGTGCCTGGAGTGCCCAACTGGATACGCAGTATTTT
d_gene: NA
len: 12
j_gene: TRBJ2-3
v_gene: TRBV30
abundance: NA

CDR3aa: CASSPRSGRGGDTQYF
CDR3nt: TGTGCCAGCAGTCCTCGCAGCGGGAGGGGAGGAGATACGCAGTATTTT
d_gene: TRBD2
len: 16
j_gene: TRBJ2-3
v_gene: TRBV2
abundance: once

CDR3aa: CASSVSGTGVSYEQYF
CDR3nt: TGCGCCAGCAGCGTTTCCGGGACAGGCGTCTCCTACGAGCAGTACTTC
d_gene: TRBD1
len: 16
j_gene: TRBJ2-7
v_gene: TRBV5-1
abundance: few

CDR3aa: CASSLGWDRDATNEKLFF
CDR3nt: TGTGCCAGCAGCTTAGGTTGGGACAGGGATGCAACTAATGAAAAACTGTTTTTT
d_gene: TRBD1
len: 18
j_gene: TRBJ1-4
v_gene: TRBV7-9
abundance: NA

CDR3aa: CASSKGWREGTDTQYF
CDR3nt: TGTGCCAGCAGCAAAGGCTGGCGGGAGGGCACAGATACGCAGTATTTT
d_gene: NA
len: 16
j_gene: TRBJ2-3
v_gene: TRBV21-1
abundance: NA

CDR3aa: CASSFLRQGGADTQYF
CDR3nt: TGTGCCAGCAGTTTCCTGAGACAGGGTGGGGCAGATACGCAGTATTTT
d_gene: TRBD1
len: 16
j_gene: TRBJ2-3
v_gene: TRBV27
abundance: NA

CDR3aa: CASSLAGTDTQYF
CDR3nt: TGTGCCAGCAGCTTGGCCGGGACAGATACGCAGTATTTT
d_gene: NA
len: 13
j_gene: TRBJ2-3
v_gene: TRBV5-4
abundance: many

CDR3aa: CASSPVGGTASNQPQHF
CDR3nt: TGTGCCAGCTCACCAGTAGGAGGGACAGCAAGCAATCAGCCCCAGCATTTT
d_gene: TRBD1
len: 17
j_gene: TRBJ1-5
v_gene: TRBV18
abundance: NA

CDR3aa: CASSSPPTSGRGIQYF
CDR3nt: TGTGCCAGCAGTTCGCCCCCGACTAGCGGGAGAGGCATTCAGTACTTC
d_gene: TRBD2
len: 16
j_gene: TRBJ2-4
v_gene: TRBV28
abundance: once

CDR3aa: CASSLPQGGDYYEQYF
CDR3nt: TGTGCCAGCAGCCTTCCCCAAGGCGGAGATTACTACGAGCAGTACTTC
d_gene: NA
len: 16
j_gene: TRBJ2-7
v_gene: TRBV11-2
abundance: NA

CDR3aa: CASSQGMSQGVVAGELFF
CDR3nt: TGTGCCAGCAGCCAAGGAATGTCACAGGGGGTTGTGGCCGGGGAGCTGTTTTTT
d_gene: TRBD1
len: 18
j_gene: TRBJ2-2
v_gene: TRBV14
abundance: NA

CDR3aa: CASSLSGTSKQYF
CDR3nt: TGTGCCAGCAGCTTATCTGGGACTAGCAAGCAGTACTTC
d_gene: TRBD2
len: 13
j_gene: TRBJ2-7
v_gene: TRBV11-3
abundance: NA

CDR3aa: CASSVGVTEANGYTF
CDR3nt: TGTGCCAGCAGCGTAGGTGTAACCGAGGCCAATGGCTACACCTTC
d_gene: NA
len: 15
j_gene: TRBJ1-2
v_gene: TRBV9
abundance: NA

CDR3aa: CASSAGQEYNEQFF
CDR3nt: TGTGCCAGCAGCGCCGGACAGGAGTACAATGAGCAGTTCTTC
d_gene: TRBD1
len: 14
j_gene: TRBJ2-1
v_gene: TRBV7-8
abundance: NA

CDR3aa: CASTPGGIGELFF
CDR3nt: TGTGCCAGCACCCCAGGGGGGATCGGGGAGCTGTTTTTT
d_gene: NA
len: 13
j_gene: TRBJ2-2
v_gene: TRBV27
abundance: NA

CDR3aa: CASSSSGGNTGELFF
CDR3nt: TGTGCCAGCAGTTCCTCCGGGGGGAACACCGGGGAGCTGTTTTTT
d_gene: NA
len: 15
j_gene: TRBJ2-2
v_gene: TRBV6-5
abundance: NA

CDR3aa: CASSPALAGRETQYF
CDR3nt: TGTGCCAGTAGTCCAGCACTAGCGGGAAGAGAGACCCAGTACTTC
d_gene: TRBD2
len: 15
j_gene: TRBJ2-5
v_gene: TRBV19
abundance: NA

CDR3aa: CASSTTGPGDTGELFF
CDR3nt: TGCGCCAGCAGCACAACGGGACCGGGGGACACCGGGGAGCTGTTTTTT
d_gene: NA
len: 16
j_gene: TRBJ2-2
v_gene: TRBV5-1
abundance: NA

CDR3aa: CASREDSQFVDTQYF
CDR3nt: TGTGCCAGCAGAGAGGACAGCCAATTCGTGGATACGCAGTATTTT
d_gene: NA
len: 15
j_gene: TRBJ2-3
v_gene: TRBV6-5
abundance: NA

CDR3aa: CSVLGTGEGGTSSQETQYF
CDR3nt: TGCAGCGTTCTAGGGACAGGTGAGGGGGGAACGTCGAGCCAAGAGACCCAGTACTTC
d_gene: TRBD1
len: 19
j_gene: TRBJ2-5
v_gene: TRBV29-1
abundance: NA

CDR3aa: CASSPFRGSQPQHF
CDR3nt: TGTGCCAGCTCACCATTCAGGGGGAGCCAGCCCCAGCATTTT
d_gene: TRBD1
len: 14
j_gene: TRBJ1-5
v_gene: TRBV18
abundance: NA

CDR3aa: CASRGEGGNSYNEQFF
CDR3nt: TGTGCCAGCAGGGGGGAGGGTGGAAACTCCTACAATGAGCAGTTCTTC
d_gene: TRBD2
len: 16
j_gene: TRBJ2-1
v_gene: TRBV3-1/TRBV3-2
abundance: NA

CDR3aa: CASRRTLAGVYEQYF
CDR3nt: TGTGCCAGCAGAAGGACACTAGCGGGAGTGTACGAGCAGTACTTC
d_gene: TRBD2
len: 15
j_gene: TRBJ2-7
v_gene: TRBV27
abundance: many

CDR3aa: CATSRTLTGELFF
CDR3nt: TGTGCCACCAGCAGGACATTGACCGGGGAGCTGTTTTTT
d_gene: NA
len: 13
j_gene: TRBJ2-2
v_gene: TRBV15
abundance: NA

CDR3aa: CASRPQGARSGNTIYF
CDR3nt: TGTGCCAGCAGGCCCCAGGGGGCCAGGTCTGGAAACACCATATATTTT
d_gene: TRBD1
len: 16
j_gene: TRBJ1-3
v_gene: TRBV28
abundance: NA

CDR3aa: CASRLTGGSGELFF
CDR3nt: TGCGCCAGCAGGTTGACAGGGGGCTCCGGGGAGCTGTTTTTT
d_gene: TRBD1
len: 14
j_gene: TRBJ2-2
v_gene: TRBV10-2
abundance: NA